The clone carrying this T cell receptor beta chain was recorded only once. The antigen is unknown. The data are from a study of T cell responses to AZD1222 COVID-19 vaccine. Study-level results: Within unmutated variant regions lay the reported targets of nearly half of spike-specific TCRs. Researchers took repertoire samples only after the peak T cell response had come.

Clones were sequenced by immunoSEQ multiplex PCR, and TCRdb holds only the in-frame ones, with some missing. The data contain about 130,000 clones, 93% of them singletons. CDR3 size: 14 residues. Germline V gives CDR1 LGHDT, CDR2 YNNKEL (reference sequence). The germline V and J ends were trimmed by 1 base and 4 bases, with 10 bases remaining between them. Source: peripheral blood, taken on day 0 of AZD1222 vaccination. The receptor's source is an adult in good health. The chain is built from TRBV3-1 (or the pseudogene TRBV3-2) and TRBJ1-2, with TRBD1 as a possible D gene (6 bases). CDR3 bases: TGTGCCAGCAGCCAAGCGGGGGCAGGCTATGGCTACACCTTC. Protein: CASSQAGAGYGYTF.